This T cell receptor (beta chain) was sequenced in a study of cytomegalovirus exposure and HLA in healthy donors. Study at large: Roughly 86 million unique TCRs from HLA-typed donors made up an early data release.

This clone was counted a few times. No antigen is known for it. Per germline, CDR1 SNHLY and CDR2 FYNNEI. CDR3 length: 16 amino acids. Trimming at V came to 2 bases and at J to 4 bases, leaving 10 bases not matched to a gene. Findings of the study overall: The availability of immune exposure information extended only to CMV serostatus. Reportedly, fewer N-insertions than the roughly 690-donor mean appeared in an Asian-associated ancestry cluster in a later analysis.

PCR primers comprised 60 Vbeta and 13 Jbeta primers. Generated by immunoSEQ multiplex PCR, the TCRdb table keeps only in-frame clones and is missing some. Of 150,000 to 200,000 clones in the sample, about 85% are singletons; the top ten hold roughly 2.2%. The V call is TRBV2, the J call TRBJ2-5; 7 nucleotides line up with TRBD1. The receptor was isolated from a young man in good health and CMV-seropositive. Input material: PBMCs. The CDR3 DNA is TGTGCCAGCAGTGAACTCGCGACAGGGATCGGAGAGACCCAGTACTTC. This codes for CASSELATGIGETQYF.